The rows below give T cell receptor beta chains drawn from one sample of a study of blood T cell repertoires in COVID-19. Using immunoSEQ multiplex PCR, the repertoire was profiled, and TCRdb retains in-frame clones only, with some absent. The sample lists a few hundred thousand clones; around 90% were seen once. Sequencing input: peripheral blood. The receptor source for this set is a woman aged 25-40 years with acute or convalescent COVID-19. Both conserved end residues are part of each CDR3. The order of the fields is CDR3 protein, CDR3 DNA, V gene, clone size, J gene, D gene. D genes are given only for firm matches. Some rows have no size entry. The others give once, few or many, or a class for an expanded clone.

CDR3: CASSPVGQGGGYTF; DNA: TGTGCCAGCTCACCAGTGGGACAGGGAGGTGGCTACACCTTC; V: TRBV18; size: -; J: TRBJ1-2; D: TRBD1
CDR3: CASSVRGYTEAFF; DNA: TGTGCCAGCAGTGTTCGGGGATACACTGAAGCTTTCTTT; V: TRBV25-1; size: -; J: TRBJ1-1; D: -
CDR3: CSVAGSLETQYF; DNA: TGCAGCGTAGCAGGGTCGTTAGAGACCCAGTACTTC; V: TRBV29-1; size: -; J: TRBJ2-5; D: -
CDR3: CASSTSLGSASGIRYEQYF; DNA: TGTGCCAGCAGCACCTCGTTGGGGTCGGCTAGCGGGATTCGGTACGAGCAGTACTTC; V: TRBV9; size: -; J: TRBJ2-7; D: TRBD2
CDR3: CASSHPRGSSYEQYF; DNA: TGTGCCAGCAGTCATCCCAGGGGTAGCTCCTACGAGCAGTACTTC; V: TRBV6-5; size: -; J: TRBJ2-7; D: -
CDR3: CASTRAGDSPLHF; DNA: TGTGCCAGCACTAGGGCAGGGGATTCACCCCTCCACTTT; V: TRBV12-3/TRBV12-4; size: -; J: TRBJ1-6; D: -
CDR3: CASSSTDSNQPQHF; DNA: TGTGCCAGTAGCTCGACTGATAGCAATCAGCCCCAGCATTTT; V: TRBV19; size: -; J: TRBJ1-5; D: -
CDR3: CAWSGDRGVYTIYF; DNA: TGTGCCTGGAGTGGGGACAGGGGAGTATACACCATATATTTT; V: TRBV30; size: -; J: TRBJ1-3; D: TRBD1
CDR3: CASLLGGLAGSETQYF; DNA: TGTGCCAGCCTTTTGGGGGGACTAGCGGGTTCAGAGACCCAGTACTTC; V: TRBV6-6; size: -; J: TRBJ2-5; D: TRBD2
CDR3: CASSFNRGETQYF; DNA: TGTGCCAGCAGCTTTAACAGGGGAGAGACCCAGTACTTC; V: TRBV7-2; size: -; J: TRBJ2-5; D: TRBD1
CDR3: CASSGGQGRDEQYF; DNA: TGCGCCAGCAGCGGGGGACAGGGGAGAGACGAGCAGTACTTC; V: TRBV5-1; size: once; J: TRBJ2-7; D: TRBD1
CDR3: CASSSNQDRYEYEQYF; DNA: TGCGCCAGCAGCTCCAACCAGGACAGATATGAGTACGAGCAGTACTTC; V: TRBV5-1; size: -; J: TRBJ2-7; D: -
CDR3: CASSLSGYGYTF; DNA: TGTGCCAGCAGCTTATCAGGGTATGGCTACACCTTC; V: TRBV11-3; size: -; J: TRBJ1-2; D: -
CDR3: CASSHAAGSSYNEQFF; DNA: TGTGCCAGCAGCCATGCGGCCGGGAGCTCCTACAATGAGCAGTTCTTC; V: TRBV3-1/TRBV3-2; size: once; J: TRBJ2-1; D: -
CDR3: CASSLLREGGNEQFF; DNA: TGTGCCAGCAGCTTATTGCGGGAGGGGGGCAATGAGCAGTTCTTC; V: TRBV7-9; size: -; J: TRBJ2-1; D: TRBD2
CDR3: CASSQGNKADTQYF; DNA: TGCGCCAGCAGCCAGGGGAATAAGGCAGATACGCAGTATTTT; V: TRBV5-1; size: -; J: TRBJ2-3; D: -
CDR3: CASSSGLGTNEQFF; DNA: TGTGCCAGCAGCTCTGGACTAGGGACGAATGAGCAGTTCTTC; V: TRBV5-4; size: -; J: TRBJ2-1; D: TRBD2
CDR3: CASSTGLPQHF; DNA: TGTGCCAGCAGTACAGGGTTACCCCAGCATTTT; V: TRBV6-2/TRBV6-3; size: -; J: TRBJ1-5; D: -
CDR3: CASSPKGINYEQYF; DNA: TGTGCCAGTAGCCCGAAGGGGATTAACTACGAGCAGTACTTC; V: TRBV19; size: -; J: TRBJ2-7; D: -
CDR3: CASSFRLFPGKPQHF; DNA: TGTGCCAGCAGCTTTAGACTGTTCCCCGGTAAGCCCCAGCATTTT; V: TRBV5-6; size: -; J: TRBJ1-5; D: -